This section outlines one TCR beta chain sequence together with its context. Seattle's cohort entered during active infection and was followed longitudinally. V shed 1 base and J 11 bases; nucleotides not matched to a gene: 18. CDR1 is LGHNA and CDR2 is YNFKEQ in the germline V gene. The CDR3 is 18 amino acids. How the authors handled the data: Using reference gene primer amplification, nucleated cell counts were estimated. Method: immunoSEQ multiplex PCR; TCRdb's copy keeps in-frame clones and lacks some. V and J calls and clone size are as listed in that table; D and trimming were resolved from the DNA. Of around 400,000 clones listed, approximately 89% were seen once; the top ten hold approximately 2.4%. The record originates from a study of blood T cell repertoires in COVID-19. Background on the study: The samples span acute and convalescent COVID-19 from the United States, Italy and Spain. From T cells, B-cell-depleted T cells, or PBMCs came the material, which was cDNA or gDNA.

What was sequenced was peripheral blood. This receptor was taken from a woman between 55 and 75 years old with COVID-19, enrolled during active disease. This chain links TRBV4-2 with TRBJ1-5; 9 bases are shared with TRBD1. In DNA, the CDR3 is TGTGCCAGCAGCCAAGGGTCGGGACAGGGAGAACATGGTTTGTCCCAGCATTTT. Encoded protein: CASSQGSGQGEHGLSQHF.